This T cell receptor beta chain was obtained from a study of blood T cell repertoires in COVID-19. CDR1 SNHLY and CDR2 FYNNEI come from the germline V gene. CDR3 length equals 12 residues. The ends were cut back, 5 bases at V and 5 bases at J, with 6 bases in the middle. Using immunoSEQ multiplex PCR, the repertoire was profiled, and TCRdb retains in-frame clones only, with some absent. Among approximately 170,000 clones listed, about 85% were seen once. Sequenced material: peripheral blood. This TCR was sampled from a woman aged 80 or over in a cohort sampled during active or convalescent COVID-19. The rearrangement links TRBV2 to TRBJ2-2; D is undetermined. DNA of the CDR3: TGTGCCAGCAGTTCCCATACCGGGGAGCTGTTTTTT. Protein product: CASSSHTGELFF.